This TCR beta chain was sequenced for a study of radiotherapy plus CTLA-4 blockade in lung cancer (dated by TCRdb to the late 2010s). Some background on the complete study: Objective responses occurred in about 20% of enrolled patients, and just over 30% achieved disease control. Broad study findings and their caveats: The strongest predictors of response were reported to be early dynamic shifts in blood T cell clones along with a rise in serum interferon-beta following radiation. After treatment with radiotherapy and ipilimumab, TCR clones that originated in tumors expanded in peripheral blood.

The library was obtained by the immunoSEQ multiplex PCR assay. What TCRdb holds here is the immuneACCESS table cut down to in-frame rearrangements. Part of the clones is not present; checked against another copy, under half of the missing clones reflect an unresolved V gene, and the others are unexplained. This sample is represented by 80,000 to 95,000 clones; roughly 80% of them were singletons. The leading ten clones occupy 0.82% of the sample. The study evaluated CTLA-4 blockade (ipilimumab) given together with focal radiation therapy in patients who had chemo-refractory metastatic non-small-cell lung cancer. This clone is a singleton in its sample. Its target antigen remains unknown. No base quality information exists; no much larger clone differs at one position. The starting material was peripheral blood, obtained from a patient treated with radiotherapy plus ipilimumab. The clonotype was recovered from a human donor with non-small cell lung cancer who had stable disease on radiotherapy plus ipilimumab.

The CDR3: CAWKSGTINTEAFF. The DNA sequence is TGTGCCTGGAAAAGTGGGACTATTAACACTGAAGCTTTCTTT. This receptor chain uses TRBV30 and TRBJ1-1; matching of 5 bases hints at TRBD1 as the D gene. A distance of 14 bases separates the germline ends of V and J, which lose 4 bases and 2 bases respectively. Looking up the germline V gene (reference sequence) yields CDR1 GTSNPN and CDR2 SVGIG. The CDR3 sequence holds 14 residues, the cysteine and phenylalanine included. CDR3 DNA is the only sequence kept; it has 42 bases, read in frame from the first base.